Below, 2 T cell receptor beta chains from the same sample are listed, as sequenced in a study of glioma-infiltrating T cells. TCR alpha and beta CDR3 regions were amplified from RNA using iRepertoire nested multiplex PCR. TCRdb used MiXCR to reprocess the multiplex PCR reads, holding one entry per CDR3 protein. This table has more than 300,000 distinct CDR3 sequences, about two fifths appearing once. Sequenced: glioma tissue, nonneoplastic brain tissue, or PBMCs (not recorded which). All receptors derive from a human donor with low-grade glioma or glioblastoma, undergoing nonglioma brain surgery, or in good health (not recorded which).

The chain couples TRBV4-1 to TRBJ2-5; 9 nucleotides match TRBD2. This CDR3 has 15 amino acids. The V gene's germline CDR1 is MGHRA and CDR2 YSYEKL. J lost 2 bases, V lost 3 bases, and 4 bases had no gene match. This CDR3 is CASSQLGLAQETQYF. The CDR3 nucleotides read TGCGCCAGCAGCCAGTTGGGACTAGCTCAAGAGACCCAGTACTTC.

In this sample, this clonotype turned up a few times. The CDR3 DNA reads as TGTGCCAGCAGTTTACTGACAGGGTTGGACAATGAGCAGTTCTTC. Protein: CASSLLTGLDNEQFF. The chain uses TRBV28 and TRBJ2-1; 7 positions match TRBD1. Germline-derived CDR1 and CDR2 are MDHEN and SYDVKM. Trimming at V came to 2 bases and at J to 5 bases, leaving 6 bases not matched to a gene. The CDR3 consists of 15 residues.